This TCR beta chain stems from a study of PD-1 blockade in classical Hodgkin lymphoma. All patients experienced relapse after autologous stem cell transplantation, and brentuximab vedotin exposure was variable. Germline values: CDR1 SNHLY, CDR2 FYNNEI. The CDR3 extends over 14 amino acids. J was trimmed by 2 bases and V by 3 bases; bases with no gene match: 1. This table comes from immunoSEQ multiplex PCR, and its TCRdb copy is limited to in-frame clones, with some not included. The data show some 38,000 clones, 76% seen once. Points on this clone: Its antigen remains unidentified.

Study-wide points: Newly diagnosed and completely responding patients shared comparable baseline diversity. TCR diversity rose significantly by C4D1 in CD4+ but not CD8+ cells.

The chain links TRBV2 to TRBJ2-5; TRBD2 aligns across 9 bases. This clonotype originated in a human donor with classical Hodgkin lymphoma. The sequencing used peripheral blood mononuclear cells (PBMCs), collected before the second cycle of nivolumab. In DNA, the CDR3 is TGTGCCAGCAGTGATGCGGGGGGGCAAGAGACCCAGTACTTC. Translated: CASSDAGGQETQYF.